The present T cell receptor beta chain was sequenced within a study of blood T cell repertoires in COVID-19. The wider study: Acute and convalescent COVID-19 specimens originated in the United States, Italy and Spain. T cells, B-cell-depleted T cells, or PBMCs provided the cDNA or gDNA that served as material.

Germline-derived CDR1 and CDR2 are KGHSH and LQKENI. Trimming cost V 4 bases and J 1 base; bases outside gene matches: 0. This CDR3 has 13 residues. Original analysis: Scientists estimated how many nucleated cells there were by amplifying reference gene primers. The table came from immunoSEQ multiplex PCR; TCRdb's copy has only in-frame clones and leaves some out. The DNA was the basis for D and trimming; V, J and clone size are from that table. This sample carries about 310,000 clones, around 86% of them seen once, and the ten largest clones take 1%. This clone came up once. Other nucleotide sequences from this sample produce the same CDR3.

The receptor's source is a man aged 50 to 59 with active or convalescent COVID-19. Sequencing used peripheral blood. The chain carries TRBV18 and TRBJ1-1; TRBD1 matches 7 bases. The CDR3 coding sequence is TGTGCCAGCTCACGGGACAGGAACACTGAAGCTTTCTTT. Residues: CASSRDRNTEAFF. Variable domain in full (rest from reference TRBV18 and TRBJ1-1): NAGVMQNPRHLVRRRGQEARLRCSPMKGHSHVYWYRQLPEEGLKFMVYLQKENIIDESGMPKERFSAEFPKEGPSILRIQQVVRGDSAAYFCASSRDRNTEAFFGQGTRLTVV.